The 12 T cell receptor beta chains presented below share a single source sample, sequenced in a study of CD8 T cells in Susac syndrome. RNA was extracted with the RNeasy kit, and a quantity of roughly 0.5 to 1 ug was reverse transcribed using random hexamers. TCRdb reprocessed the immunoSEQ multiplex PCR reads with MiXCR, giving one entry per CDR3 protein. The sample has some 260,000 distinct CDR3 sequences; about 93% are singletons. Sequenced material: CD4+ T cells from PBMCs. These receptors originate from a human donor with multiple sclerosis.

The chain uses TRBV1 and TRBJ2-7; the D call in the table, TRBD2, was not verified against the DNA. TRBV1 is termed a pseudogene. The CDR3 covers 14 residues. The CDR3 protein is CTSSPRPAGDEQYV. CDR3 DNA sequence: TGCACCAGCAGCCCGAGGCCAGCGGGGGACGAGCAGTACGTC.

V usage is TRBV13 and J usage is TRBJ2-1; D uncertain. The V end was cut by 5 bases, the J end by 9 bases, with 14 bases between. The CDR3 contains 13 residues. From germline, CDR1 is PRHDT and CDR2 FYEKMQ (reference sequence). The CDR3 sequence: CASSTFTLGEQFF. The CDR3 DNA reads as TGTGCCAGCAGCACATTCACTCTAGGTGAGCAGTTCTTC. The full variable domain, completed using reference TRBV13 and TRBJ2-1, is AAGVIQSPRHLIKEKRETATLKCYPIPRHDTVYWYQQGPGQDPQFLISFYEKMQSDKGSIPDRFSAQQFSDYHSELNMSSLELGDSALYFCASSTFTLGEQFFGPGTRLTVL.

The chain combines TRBV7-9 with TRBJ2-5; 9 bases agree with TRBD2. The germline V gene has CDR1 SEHNR and CDR2 FQNEAQ (reference sequence). With 5 bases clipped from V and 5 bases from J, the junction kept 12 bases outside the gene matches. This CDR3 has 16 residues. The CDR3 DNA sequence: TGTGCCAGCAGCCGAGGGTCTAGCGGGGACGGGGAGACCCAGTACTTC. Residues: CASSRGSSGDGETQYF. The whole variable domain, filled in from reference TRBV7-9 and TRBJ2-5, reads DTGVSQNPRHKITKRGQNVTFRCDPISEHNRLYWYRQTLGQGPEFLTYFQNEAQLEKSRLLSDRFSAERPKGSFSTLEIQRTEQGDSAMYLCASSRGSSGDGETQYFGPGTRLLVL.

The chain couples TRBV3-1 to TRBJ2-7, with 9 bases fitting TRBD1. J gave up 1 base and V 6 bases, and 7 bases lay outside the gene matches. Germline values: CDR1 LGHDT, CDR2 YNNKEL (reference sequence). CDR3 length: 15 residues. The CDR3 spells CASSSLTGGSYEQYF. Written as DNA, the CDR3 is TGTGCCAGCAGTTCTCTGACAGGGGGATCCTACGAGCAGTACTTC.

The genes are TRBV18 and TRBJ2-1; D is ambiguous. The CDR3 is 13 residues long. V shed 2 bases and J shed 6 bases, with 8 bases lying between them. CDR1 is KGHSH and CDR2 is LQKENI in the germline V gene. The CDR3 region has the DNA TGTGCCAGCTCACCAATTCCCGTCAATGAGCAGTTCTTC. It encodes CASSPIPVNEQFF.

This chain connects TRBV3-1 to TRBJ1-1, with D possibly being TRBD1 (5 bases). V dropped 0 bases and J dropped 8 bases, with 13 bases sitting between them. This CDR3 is 14 amino acids long. Germline assignment: CDR1 LGHDT and CDR2 YNNKEL (reference sequence). The CDR3 loop reads CASSQDQWWDEAFF. In DNA, the CDR3 is TGTGCCAGCAGCCAAGATCAGTGGTGGGACGAAGCTTTCTTT. Drawing the rest from reference TRBV3-1 and TRBJ1-1, the complete variable domain is DTAVSQTPKYLVTQMGNDKSIKCEQNLGHDTMYWYKQDSKKFLKIMFSYNNKELIINETVPNRFSPKSPDKAHLNLHINSLELGDSAVYFCASSQDQWWDEAFFGQGTRLTVV.

CDR3 sequence: CASSPDSLTRQPQHF. Here the CDR3 DNA reads TGTGCCAGTAGTCCGGACAGCTTGACGAGGCAGCCCCAGCATTTT. The chain employs TRBV19 and TRBJ1-5; weak D call: TRBD1 (6 bases). The CDR3 consists of 15 residues. V was cut by 5 bases and J by 7 bases, with 18 bases left in between. Germline V CDR1 and CDR2: LNHDA, SQIVND (reference sequence).

The gene calls are TRBV6-5 and TRBJ1-2; 9 bases agree with TRBD1. In germline, CDR1 is MNHEY, CDR2 SVGAGI. J was trimmed by 5 bases and V by 6 bases; bases with no gene match: 4. The CDR3 contains 13 residues. The CDR3, as DNA: TGTGCCAGCAGCCGGACAGGGGCGTATGGCTACACCTTC. Its translation: CASSRTGAYGYTF.

This chain uses TRBV19 with TRBJ1-6; D may be TRBD1 (5 bases). Germline V gene data show CDR1 as LNHDA and CDR2 as SQIVND (reference sequence). V lost 3 bases and J lost 0, with 6 bases in between. The CDR3 has 15 residues. DNA for the CDR3: TGTGCCAGTAGTATGGGGGACTCCTATAATTCACCCCTCCACTTT. Residues: CASSMGDSYNSPLHF.

The chain couples TRBV23-1 to TRBJ2-7; 7 bases match TRBD1. TRBV23-1 is identified as an open reading frame with a role that is uncertain. J was trimmed by 5 bases and V by 4 bases; bases with no gene match: 17. The CDR3 contains 17 residues. The CDR3 DNA is TGCGCCAGCAGTCCTTCCTTCCCGACAGGGAAATGGGACGAGCAGTACGTC. Its translation is CASSPSFPTGKWDEQYV.

This clonotype occurred once. This chain connects TRBV28 to TRBJ2-3, with D unclear. CDR3 length: 17 amino acids. CDR1 MDHEN and CDR2 SYDVKM come from the germline V gene. Trimming left V 5 bases short and J 1 base short, with 19 bases between. The CDR3, as DNA: TGTGCCAGCAGTCCCCCGGCGGTGGGAATAGGCACAGATACGCAGTATTTT. This sequence encodes CASSPPAVGIGTDTQYF.

The rearrangement links TRBV28 to TRBJ2-1; D ambiguous. The germline V gene has CDR1 MDHEN and CDR2 SYDVKM. CDR3 length: 14 amino acids. Trimming removed 3 bases at V and 0 bases at J, with 6 bases between. The CDR3 nucleotides are TGTGCCAGCAGTTTGTCAGTCTCCTACAATGAGCAGTTCTTC. Translation gives CASSLSVSYNEQFF. Using reference TRBV28 and TRBJ2-1 for the parts outside the CDR3, the full variable domain is DVKVTQSSRYLVKRTGEKVFLECVQDMDHENMFWYRQDPGLGLRLIYFSYDVKMKEKGDIPEGYSVSREKKERFSLILESASTNQTSMYLCASSLSVSYNEQFFGPGTRLTVL.